A single T cell receptor (beta chain) is shown here with its context. Molecular barcoding with unique molecular identifiers was used for the TCRbeta library. Via MiXCR, TCRdb re-called the PCR reads, giving one row per CDR3 protein. The sample includes about 220,000 distinct CDR3 sequences, around a sixth seen only once; the top ten take about two fifths. The data stem from a study of T-cell reconstitution after alpha-beta-depleted transplantation in children. Material: PBMCs, mostly from graft donor cells, obtained 360 days after TCRalphabeta/CD19-depleted stem cell transplant. This receptor was identified in a male patient aged 2-10 years who had a stem cell transplant for acute lymphoblastic leukemia, so the T cells may come from the graft donor.

CDR3 amino acids: CASSNTKGTGLYYEQYF. In DNA, the CDR3 is TGTGCCAGCAGCAACACCAAGGGGACAGGGCTTTACTACGAGCAGTACTTC. The chain couples TRBV5-5 to TRBJ2-7, with 9 bases aligning to TRBD1. This CDR3 is 17 amino acids long. Germline V gene data show CDR1 as SGHKS and CDR2 as YYEKEE (reference sequence). V lost 4 bases, J lost 3 bases, and 14 bases stayed unmatched.